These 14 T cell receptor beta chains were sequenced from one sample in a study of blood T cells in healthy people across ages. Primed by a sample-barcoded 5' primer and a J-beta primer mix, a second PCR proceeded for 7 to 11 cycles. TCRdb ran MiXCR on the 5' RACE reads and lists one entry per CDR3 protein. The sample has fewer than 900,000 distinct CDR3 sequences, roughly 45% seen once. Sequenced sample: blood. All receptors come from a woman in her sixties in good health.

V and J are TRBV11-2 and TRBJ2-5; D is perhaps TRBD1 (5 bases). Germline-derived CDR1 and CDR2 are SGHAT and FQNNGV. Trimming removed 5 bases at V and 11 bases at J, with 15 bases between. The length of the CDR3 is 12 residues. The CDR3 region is CASSATVNEQYF. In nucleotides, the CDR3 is TGTGCCAGCAGCGCGACAGTCAATGAGCAGTACTTC.

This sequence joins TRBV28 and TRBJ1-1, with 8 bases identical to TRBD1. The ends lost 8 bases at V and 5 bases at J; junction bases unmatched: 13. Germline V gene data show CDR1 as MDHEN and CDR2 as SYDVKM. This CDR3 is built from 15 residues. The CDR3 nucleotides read TGTGCCAGCTCTCGGACAGGGTCATTTTGGACTGAAGCTTTCTTT. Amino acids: CASSRTGSFWTEAFF. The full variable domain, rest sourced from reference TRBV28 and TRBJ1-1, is DVKVTQSSRYLVKRTGEKVFLECVQDMDHENMFWYRQDPGLGLRLIYFSYDVKMKEKGDIPEGYSVSREKKERFSLILESASTNQTSMYLCASSRTGSFWTEAFFGQGTRLTVV.

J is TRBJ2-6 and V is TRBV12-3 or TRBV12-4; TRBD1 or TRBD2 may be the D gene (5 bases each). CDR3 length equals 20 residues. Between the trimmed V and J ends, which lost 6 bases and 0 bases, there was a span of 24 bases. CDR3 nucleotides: TGTGCCAGCAGCACACTGACACTGGGGGATTCCTTCTCTGGGGCCAACGTCCTGACTTTC. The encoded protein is CASSTLTLGDSFSGANVLTF.

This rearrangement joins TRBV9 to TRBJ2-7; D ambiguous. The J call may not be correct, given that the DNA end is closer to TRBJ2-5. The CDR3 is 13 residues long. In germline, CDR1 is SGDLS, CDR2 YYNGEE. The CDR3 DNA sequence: TGTGCCAGCAGTTACAGACATCGAGAGACCCAGTACTTC. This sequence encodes CASSYRHRETQYF.

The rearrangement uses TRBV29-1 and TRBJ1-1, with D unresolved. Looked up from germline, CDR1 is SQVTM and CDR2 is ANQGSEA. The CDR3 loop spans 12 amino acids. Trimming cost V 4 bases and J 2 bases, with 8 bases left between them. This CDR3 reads CSVALPNTEAFF. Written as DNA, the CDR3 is TGCAGCGTTGCTCTGCCCAACACTGAAGCTTTCTTT.

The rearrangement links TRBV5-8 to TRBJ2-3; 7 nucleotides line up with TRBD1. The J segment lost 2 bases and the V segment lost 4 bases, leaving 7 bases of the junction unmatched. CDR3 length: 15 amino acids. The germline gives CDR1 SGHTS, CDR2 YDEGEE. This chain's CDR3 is CASSQGGPFTDTQYF. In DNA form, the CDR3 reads TGTGCCAGCAGCCAAGGGGGCCCGTTCACAGATACGCAGTATTTT.

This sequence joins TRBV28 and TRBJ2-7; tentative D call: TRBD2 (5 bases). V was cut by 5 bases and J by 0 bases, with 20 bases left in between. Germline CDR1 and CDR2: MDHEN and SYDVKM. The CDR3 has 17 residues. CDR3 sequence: CASSPSSGRLHSYEQYF. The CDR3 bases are TGTGCCAGCAGTCCCTCGAGCGGAAGGCTACACTCCTACGAGCAGTACTTC. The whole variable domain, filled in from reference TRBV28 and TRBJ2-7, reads DVKVTQSSRYLVKRTGEKVFLECVQDMDHENMFWYRQDPGLGLRLIYFSYDVKMKEKGDIPEGYSVSREKKERFSLILESASTNQTSMYLCASSPSSGRLHSYEQYFGPGTRLTVT.

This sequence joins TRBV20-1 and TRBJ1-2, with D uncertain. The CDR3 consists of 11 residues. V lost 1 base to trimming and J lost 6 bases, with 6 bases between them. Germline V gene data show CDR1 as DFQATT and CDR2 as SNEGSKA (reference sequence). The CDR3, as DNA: TGCAGTGCTAGAGTAGGAGATGGCTACACCTTC. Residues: CSARVGDGYTF.

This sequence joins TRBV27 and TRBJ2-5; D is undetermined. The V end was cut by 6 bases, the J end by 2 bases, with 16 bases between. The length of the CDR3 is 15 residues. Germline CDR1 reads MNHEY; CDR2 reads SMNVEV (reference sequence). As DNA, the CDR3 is TGTGCCAGCAGGTCCTCCGGCCACAAGCAAGAGACCCAGTACTTC. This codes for CASRSSGHKQETQYF.

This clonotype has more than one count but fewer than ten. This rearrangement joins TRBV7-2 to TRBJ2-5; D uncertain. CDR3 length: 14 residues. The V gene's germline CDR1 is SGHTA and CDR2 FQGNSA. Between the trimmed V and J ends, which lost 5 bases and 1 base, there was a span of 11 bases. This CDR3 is CASSVVYSQETQYF. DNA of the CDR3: TGTGCCAGCAGCGTAGTGTACAGCCAAGAGACCCAGTACTTC.

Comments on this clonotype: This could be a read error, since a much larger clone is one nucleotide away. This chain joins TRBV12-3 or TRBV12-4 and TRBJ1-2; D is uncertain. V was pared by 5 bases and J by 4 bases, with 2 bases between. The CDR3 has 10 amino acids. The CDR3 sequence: CASSVYGYTF. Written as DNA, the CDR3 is TGTGCCAGCAGTGTCTATGGCTACACCTTC.

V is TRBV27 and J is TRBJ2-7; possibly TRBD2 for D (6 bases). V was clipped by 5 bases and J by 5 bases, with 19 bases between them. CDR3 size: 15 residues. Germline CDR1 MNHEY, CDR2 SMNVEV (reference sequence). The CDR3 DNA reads TGTGCCAGCAGTCCGGAACCCAGGTGGGGGGACGAGCAGTACTTC. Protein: CASSPEPRWGDEQYF.

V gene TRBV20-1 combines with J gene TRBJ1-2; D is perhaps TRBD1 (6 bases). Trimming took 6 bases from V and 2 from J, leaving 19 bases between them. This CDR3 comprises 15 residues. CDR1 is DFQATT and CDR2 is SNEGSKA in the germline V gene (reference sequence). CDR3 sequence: CSALKTGLPNYGYTF. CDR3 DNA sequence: TGCAGTGCCCTAAAAACAGGGCTCCCCAACTATGGCTACACCTTC.

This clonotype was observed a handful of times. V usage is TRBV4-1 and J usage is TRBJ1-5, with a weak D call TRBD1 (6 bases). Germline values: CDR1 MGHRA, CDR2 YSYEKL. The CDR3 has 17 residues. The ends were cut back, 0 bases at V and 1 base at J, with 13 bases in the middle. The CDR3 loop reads CASSQDRGERSNQPQHF. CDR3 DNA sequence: TGCGCCAGCAGCCAAGATAGGGGGGAGCGAAGCAATCAGCCCCAGCATTTT.